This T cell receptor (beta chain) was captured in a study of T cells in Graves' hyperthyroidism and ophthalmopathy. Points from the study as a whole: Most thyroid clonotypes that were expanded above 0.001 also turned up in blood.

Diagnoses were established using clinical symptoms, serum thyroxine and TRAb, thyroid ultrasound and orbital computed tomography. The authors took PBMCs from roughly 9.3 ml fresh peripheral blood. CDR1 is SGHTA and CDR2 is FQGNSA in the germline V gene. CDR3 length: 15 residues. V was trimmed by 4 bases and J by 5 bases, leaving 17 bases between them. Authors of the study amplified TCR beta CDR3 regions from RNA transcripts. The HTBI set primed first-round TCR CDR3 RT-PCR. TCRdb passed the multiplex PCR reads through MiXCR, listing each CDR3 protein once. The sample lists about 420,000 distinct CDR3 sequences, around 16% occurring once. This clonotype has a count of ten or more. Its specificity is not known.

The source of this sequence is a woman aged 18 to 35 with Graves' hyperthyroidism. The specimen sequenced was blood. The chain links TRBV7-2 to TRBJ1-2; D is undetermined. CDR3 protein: CASSSRLPGGYGYTF. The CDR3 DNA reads TGTGCCAGCAGCTCCCGACTTCCTGGCGGGTATGGCTACACCTTC.